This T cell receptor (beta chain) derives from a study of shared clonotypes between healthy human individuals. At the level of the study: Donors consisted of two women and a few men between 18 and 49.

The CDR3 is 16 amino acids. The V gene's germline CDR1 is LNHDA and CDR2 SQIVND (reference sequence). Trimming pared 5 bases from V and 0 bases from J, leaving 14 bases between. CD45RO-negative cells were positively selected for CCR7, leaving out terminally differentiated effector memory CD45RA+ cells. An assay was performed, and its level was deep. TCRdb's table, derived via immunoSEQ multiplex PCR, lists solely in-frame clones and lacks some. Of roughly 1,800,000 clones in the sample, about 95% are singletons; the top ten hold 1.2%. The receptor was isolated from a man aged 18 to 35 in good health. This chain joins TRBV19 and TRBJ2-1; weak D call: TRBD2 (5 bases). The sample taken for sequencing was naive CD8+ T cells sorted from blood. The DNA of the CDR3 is TGTGCCAGTAGTCCCCGACCAGGACTCTCCTACAATGAGCAGTTCTTC. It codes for CASSPRPGLSYNEQFF.